These T cell receptor beta chains were read from a single sample in a study of cytomegalovirus exposure and HLA in healthy donors. Sequencing used immunoSEQ multiplex PCR; TCRdb keeps in-frame clones, though not all of them. The profile covers roughly 75,000 clones, with 80% to 90% appearing a single time and approximately 20% taken by the ten largest. Sequences were obtained from PBMCs. These TCRs come from a man aged 65-85 years in good health and CMV-seropositive. Both conserved end residues are part of each CDR3. Expanded clones get a size class; other rows say once, few or many, or leave the size out.

v_gene: TRBV5-1; abundance: -; j_gene: TRBJ2-2; CDR3aa: CASTGLGTGELFF
v_gene: TRBV25-1; abundance: -; j_gene: TRBJ1-2; CDR3aa: CASTSQGENYGYTF
v_gene: TRBV14; abundance: -; j_gene: TRBJ2-5; CDR3aa: CASSRGLLTETQYF
v_gene: TRBV29-1; abundance: -; j_gene: TRBJ2-7; CDR3aa: CSVEGSGRAEQYF
v_gene: TRBV4-1; abundance: -; j_gene: TRBJ1-5; CDR3aa: CASSQDGQKPQHF
v_gene: TRBV29-1; abundance: -; j_gene: TRBJ2-1; CDR3aa: CSGRRTGVNEQFF
v_gene: TRBV6-6; abundance: -; j_gene: TRBJ1-5; CDR3aa: CASRRGNQPQHF
v_gene: TRBV9; abundance: -; j_gene: TRBJ2-6; CDR3aa: CASSVGGPPISGANVLTF
v_gene: TRBV6-6; abundance: -; j_gene: TRBJ1-4; CDR3aa: CASSLTGGELFF
v_gene: TRBV5-1; abundance: once; j_gene: TRBJ1-4; CDR3aa: CASSFGDSGGEKLFF
v_gene: TRBV6-5; abundance: -; j_gene: TRBJ1-2; CDR3aa: CASSYSNRGGIGGYTF
v_gene: TRBV30; abundance: -; j_gene: TRBJ2-5; CDR3aa: CASGGLAGQETQYF
v_gene: TRBV4-1; abundance: few; j_gene: TRBJ1-1; CDR3aa: CASSQAPEGSTRAFF
v_gene: TRBV29-1; abundance: -; j_gene: TRBJ2-7; CDR3aa: CSAGTGTGGEQYF
v_gene: TRBV6-5; abundance: -; j_gene: TRBJ2-5; CDR3aa: CASADTGGEETQYF
v_gene: TRBV5-6; abundance: once; j_gene: TRBJ2-1; CDR3aa: CASSSVAPQGYSEQFF
v_gene: TRBV29-1; abundance: -; j_gene: TRBJ2-5; CDR3aa: CSVETAGQIRETQYF
v_gene: TRBV4-2; abundance: -; j_gene: TRBJ2-7; CDR3aa: CASSQDRQGGPHF
v_gene: TRBV5-1; abundance: -; j_gene: TRBJ2-5; CDR3aa: CASSPSVLAGGRETQYF
v_gene: TRBV4-1; abundance: -; j_gene: TRBJ1-6; CDR3aa: CASSQEGGDSYNSPLHF
v_gene: TRBV6-5; abundance: -; j_gene: TRBJ2-2; CDR3aa: CASSYSGGPTGELFF
v_gene: TRBV4-1; abundance: -; j_gene: TRBJ1-2; CDR3aa: CASSQPSSPGYGYTF
v_gene: TRBV2; abundance: -; j_gene: TRBJ2-4; CDR3aa: CASNLRSLKNIQYF
v_gene: TRBV7-6; abundance: -; j_gene: TRBJ2-1; CDR3aa: CASSSKGLAGNNEQFF
v_gene: TRBV13; abundance: -; j_gene: TRBJ2-5; CDR3aa: CASSFQRPPGTQYF
v_gene: TRBV6-5; abundance: once; j_gene: TRBJ1-2; CDR3aa: CASSYPRGQGNYGYTF
v_gene: TRBV19; abundance: -; j_gene: TRBJ1-6; CDR3aa: CASSSGQAYNSPLHF
v_gene: TRBV21-1; abundance: -; j_gene: TRBJ2-5; CDR3aa: CASSIGKSDSLQETQYF
v_gene: TRBV6-1; abundance: -; j_gene: TRBJ2-3; CDR3aa: CASSGRDRGTDTQYF
v_gene: TRBV7-9; abundance: -; j_gene: TRBJ2-5; CDR3aa: CASSLARGSGGAQETQYF
v_gene: TRBV10-3; abundance: few; j_gene: TRBJ1-1; CDR3aa: CATVPGQGDPTEAFF
v_gene: TRBV28; abundance: -; j_gene: TRBJ1-2; CDR3aa: CASGGGTHYGYTF
v_gene: TRBV6-5; abundance: -; j_gene: TRBJ1-2; CDR3aa: CASSYDRDSYGYTF
v_gene: TRBV11-2; abundance: -; j_gene: TRBJ2-5; CDR3aa: CASSLTVRGETQYF
v_gene: TRBV27; abundance: -; j_gene: TRBJ1-1; CDR3aa: CASPKQGLNTEAFF
v_gene: TRBV5-1; abundance: few; j_gene: TRBJ2-1; CDR3aa: CASSLLGEPYNEQFF
v_gene: TRBV18; abundance: -; j_gene: TRBJ2-1; CDR3aa: CASSPQEGLGAGDSYNEQFF
v_gene: TRBV28; abundance: -; j_gene: TRBJ1-1; CDR3aa: CASSRGSGGNTEAFF
v_gene: TRBV23-1; abundance: -; j_gene: TRBJ2-2; CDR3aa: CASSRGDRGGELFF
v_gene: TRBV4-1; abundance: few; j_gene: TRBJ1-2; CDR3aa: CASSQVWTDGGYTF
v_gene: TRBV7-9; abundance: -; j_gene: TRBJ2-7; CDR3aa: CASSLNAVAYEQYF
v_gene: TRBV18; abundance: -; j_gene: TRBJ2-7; CDR3aa: CASSPLGQGLDEQYF
v_gene: TRBV5-8; abundance: -; j_gene: TRBJ2-2; CDR3aa: CASSRPETSGGNTGELFF
v_gene: TRBV20-1; abundance: -; j_gene: TRBJ1-1; CDR3aa: CSAARGTEAFF
v_gene: TRBV5-1; abundance: -; j_gene: TRBJ2-7; CDR3aa: CASRSATGSYEQYF
v_gene: TRBV27; abundance: -; j_gene: TRBJ2-1; CDR3aa: CASSLGTAPRKFF
v_gene: TRBV4-1; abundance: -; j_gene: TRBJ2-7; CDR3aa: CASSQRTGNSLDYEQYF
v_gene: TRBV6-1; abundance: -; j_gene: TRBJ2-7; CDR3aa: CASSEGTGGYEQYF
v_gene: TRBV14; abundance: few; j_gene: TRBJ2-5; CDR3aa: CASSQDFGTPTETQYF
v_gene: TRBV11-3; abundance: -; j_gene: TRBJ2-2; CDR3aa: CASSPGTANTGELFF